This T cell receptor (beta chain) was sequenced during a study of blood T cell repertoires in COVID-19. About the research overall: Spain, Italy and the United States supplied samples that represented acute and convalescent COVID-19. Sources were T cells, B-cell-depleted T cells, or PBMCs; the material itself was cDNA or gDNA.

Profiling relied on immunoSEQ multiplex PCR, and the TCRdb table lists in-frame clones only, not all of them. The sample records some 53,000 clones, over 75% being singletons. Sequences were obtained from peripheral blood. This clonotype originated in an older man with acute or convalescent COVID-19.

CDR3 region: CASSPGTVFGANVLTF. The CDR3 DNA reads as TGTGCCAGCTCACCGGGGACAGTGTTCGGGGCCAACGTCCTGACTTTC. The J gene is TRBJ2-6, the V gene TRBV18, with 7 bases aligning to TRBD1. The CDR3 runs 16 residues. Germline assignment: CDR1 KGHSH and CDR2 LQKENI. After removal of 3 bases from V and 4 bases from J, the junction contained 6 bases not matched to a gene.